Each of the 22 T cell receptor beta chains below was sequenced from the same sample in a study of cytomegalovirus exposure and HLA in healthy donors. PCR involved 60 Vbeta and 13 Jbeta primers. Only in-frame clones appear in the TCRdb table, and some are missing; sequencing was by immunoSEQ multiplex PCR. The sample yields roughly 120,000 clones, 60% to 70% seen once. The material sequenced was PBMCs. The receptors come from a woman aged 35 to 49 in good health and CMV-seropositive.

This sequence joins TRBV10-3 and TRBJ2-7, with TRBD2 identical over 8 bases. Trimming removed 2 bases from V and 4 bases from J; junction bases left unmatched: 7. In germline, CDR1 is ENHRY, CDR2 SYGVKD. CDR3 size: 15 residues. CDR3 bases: TGTGCCATCAGTGAGGAGACTAGCGTGTTATACGAGCAGTACTTC. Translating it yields CAISEETSVLYEQYF.

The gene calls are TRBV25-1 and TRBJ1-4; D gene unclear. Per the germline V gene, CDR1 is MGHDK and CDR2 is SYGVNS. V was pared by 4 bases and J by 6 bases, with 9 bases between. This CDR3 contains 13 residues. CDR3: CASSGLEYEKLFF. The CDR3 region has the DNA TGTGCCAGCAGTGGGTTAGAATATGAAAAACTGTTTTTT.

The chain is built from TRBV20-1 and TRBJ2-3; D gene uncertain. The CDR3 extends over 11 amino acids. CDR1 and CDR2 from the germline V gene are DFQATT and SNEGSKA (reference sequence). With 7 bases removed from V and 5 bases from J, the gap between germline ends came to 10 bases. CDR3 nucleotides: TGCAGTGGTTCGACTGGAGATACGCAGTATTTT. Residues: CSGSTGDTQYF.

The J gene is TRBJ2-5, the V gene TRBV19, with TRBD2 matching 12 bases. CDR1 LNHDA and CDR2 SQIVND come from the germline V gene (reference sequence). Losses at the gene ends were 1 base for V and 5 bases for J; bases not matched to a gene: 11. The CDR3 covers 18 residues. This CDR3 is CASSIVLLAGGSTETQYF. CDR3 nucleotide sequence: TGTGCCAGTAGTATAGTCCTCCTAGCGGGAGGGTCTACGGAGACCCAGTACTTC.

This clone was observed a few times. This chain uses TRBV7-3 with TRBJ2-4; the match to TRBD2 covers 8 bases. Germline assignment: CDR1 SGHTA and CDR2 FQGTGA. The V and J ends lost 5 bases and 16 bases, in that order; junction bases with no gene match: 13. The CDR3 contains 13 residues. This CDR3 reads CASSPASGGFLYF. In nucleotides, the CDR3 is TGTGCCAGCAGCCCCGCCTCGGGGGGGTTCTTATACTTC. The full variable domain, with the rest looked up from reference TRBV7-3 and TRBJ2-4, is GAGVSQTPSNKVTEKGKYVELRCDPISGHTALYWYRQSLGQGPEFLIYFQGTGAADDSGLPNDRFFAVRPEGSVSTLKIQRTERGDSAVYLCASSPASGGFLYFGAGTRLSVL.

The chain's CDR3 is CASSLHAGGYEQYF. In DNA, the CDR3 is TGTGCCAGCAGTTTACACGCAGGGGGCTACGAGCAGTACTTC. V is TRBV28 and J is TRBJ2-7; 7 nucleotides line up with TRBD1. This CDR3 has 14 amino acids. The V gene end was trimmed by 2 bases and the J gene end by 3 bases; junction bases not matched to a gene: 4. Germline loops: CDR1 MDHEN, CDR2 SYDVKM.

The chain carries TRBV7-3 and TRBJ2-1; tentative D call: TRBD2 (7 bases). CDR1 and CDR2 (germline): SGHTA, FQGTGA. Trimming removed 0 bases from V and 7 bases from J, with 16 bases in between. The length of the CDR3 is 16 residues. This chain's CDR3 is CASSLTAGASRNEQFF. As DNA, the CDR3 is TGTGCCAGCAGCTTAACCGCGGGGGCGTCTCGGAATGAGCAGTTCTTC.

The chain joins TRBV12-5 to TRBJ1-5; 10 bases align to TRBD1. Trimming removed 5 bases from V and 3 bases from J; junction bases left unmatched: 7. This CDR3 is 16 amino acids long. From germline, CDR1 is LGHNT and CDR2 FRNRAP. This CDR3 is CASGPADRGDNQPQHF. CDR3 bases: TGTGCTAGTGGTCCAGCGGACAGGGGGGACAATCAGCCCCAGCATTTT.

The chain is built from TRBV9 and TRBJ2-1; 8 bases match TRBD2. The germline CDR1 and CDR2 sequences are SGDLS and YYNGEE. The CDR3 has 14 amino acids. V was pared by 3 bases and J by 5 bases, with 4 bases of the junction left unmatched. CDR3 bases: TGTGCCAGCAGCGCACTAGCGGTCCACAATGAGCAGTTCTTC. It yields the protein CASSALAVHNEQFF.

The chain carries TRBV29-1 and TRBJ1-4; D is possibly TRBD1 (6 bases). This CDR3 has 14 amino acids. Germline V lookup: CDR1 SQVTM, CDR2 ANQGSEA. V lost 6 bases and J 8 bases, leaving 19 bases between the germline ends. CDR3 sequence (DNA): TGCAGCGTCACAGGGTCTGGAGTAGGCGAAAAACTGTTTTTT. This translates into CSVTGSGVGEKLFF.

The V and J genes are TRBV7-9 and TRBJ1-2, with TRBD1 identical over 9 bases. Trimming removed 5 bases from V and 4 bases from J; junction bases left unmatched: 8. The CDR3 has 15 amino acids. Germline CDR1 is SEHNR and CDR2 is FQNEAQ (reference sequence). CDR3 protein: CASSHSLGQGYGYTF. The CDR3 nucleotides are TGTGCCAGCAGCCATTCCTTGGGACAGGGCTATGGCTACACCTTC.

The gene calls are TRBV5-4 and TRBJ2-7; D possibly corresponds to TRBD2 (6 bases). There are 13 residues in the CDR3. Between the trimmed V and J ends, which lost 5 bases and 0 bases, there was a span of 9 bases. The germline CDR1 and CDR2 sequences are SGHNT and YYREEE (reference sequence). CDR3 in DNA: TGTGCCAGCAGGGAGGGCCACTCCTACGAGCAGTACTTC. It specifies CASREGHSYEQYF.

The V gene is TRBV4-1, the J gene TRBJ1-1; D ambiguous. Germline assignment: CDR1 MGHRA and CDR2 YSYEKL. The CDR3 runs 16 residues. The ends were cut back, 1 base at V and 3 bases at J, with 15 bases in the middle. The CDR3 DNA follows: TGCGCCAGCAGCCAAGGGGCGGGAGGGTTGTACACTGAAGCTTTCTTT. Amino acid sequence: CASSQGAGGLYTEAFF.

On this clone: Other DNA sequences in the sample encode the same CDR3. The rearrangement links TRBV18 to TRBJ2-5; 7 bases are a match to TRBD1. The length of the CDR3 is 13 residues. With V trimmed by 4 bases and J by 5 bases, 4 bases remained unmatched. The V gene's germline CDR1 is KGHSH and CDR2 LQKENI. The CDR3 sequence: CASSRQGRETQYF. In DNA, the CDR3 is TGTGCCAGCTCACGACAGGGAAGGGAGACCCAGTACTTC. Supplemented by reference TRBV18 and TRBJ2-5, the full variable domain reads NAGVMQNPRHLVRRRGQEARLRCSPMKGHSHVYWYRQLPEEGLKFMVYLQKENIIDESGMPKERFSAEFPKEGPSILRIQQVVRGDSAAYFCASSRQGRETQYFGPGTRLLVL.

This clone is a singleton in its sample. The CDR3 nucleotides are TGTGCCAGCTCACTAGCCCGGGACAGGGCCTACGAGCAGTACTTC. Amino acids: CASSLARDRAYEQYF. The chain carries TRBV18 and TRBJ2-7; 9 nucleotides align to TRBD1. Germline V gene lookup returns CDR1 KGHSH and CDR2 LQKENI. J was trimmed by 2 bases and V by 4 bases; bases with no gene match: 6. This CDR3 is built from 15 residues.

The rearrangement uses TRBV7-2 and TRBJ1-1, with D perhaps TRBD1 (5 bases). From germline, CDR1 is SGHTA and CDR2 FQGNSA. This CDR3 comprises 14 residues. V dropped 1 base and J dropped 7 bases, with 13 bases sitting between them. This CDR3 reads CASSLEDIGYEAFF. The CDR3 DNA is TGTGCCAGCAGCTTAGAGGACATCGGCTATGAAGCTTTCTTT.

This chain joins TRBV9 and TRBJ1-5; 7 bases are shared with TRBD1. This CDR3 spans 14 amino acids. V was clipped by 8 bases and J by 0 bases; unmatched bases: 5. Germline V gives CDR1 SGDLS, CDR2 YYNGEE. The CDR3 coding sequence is TGTGCCAGTGGGACAGCAAATAGCAATCAGCCCCAGCATTTT. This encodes CASGTANSNQPQHF.

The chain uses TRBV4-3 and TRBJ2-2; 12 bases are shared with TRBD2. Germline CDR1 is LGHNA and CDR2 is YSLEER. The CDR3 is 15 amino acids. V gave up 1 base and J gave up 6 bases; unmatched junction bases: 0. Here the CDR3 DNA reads TGCGCCAGCAGCCAAGGACTAGCGGGAGCCGGGGAGCTGTTTTTT. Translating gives CASSQGLAGAGELFF.

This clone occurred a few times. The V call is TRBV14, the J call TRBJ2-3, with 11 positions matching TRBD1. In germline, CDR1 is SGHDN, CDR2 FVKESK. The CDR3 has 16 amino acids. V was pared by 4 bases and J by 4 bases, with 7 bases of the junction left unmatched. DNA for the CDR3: TGTGCCAGCAGCCCAAGGACAGGGGGCACCGCAGATACGCAGTATTTT. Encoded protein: CASSPRTGGTADTQYF.

The CDR3 here is CATSRTTGWTGELFF. The CDR3 DNA is TGTGCCACCAGCAGAACCACAGGGTGGACCGGGGAGCTGTTTTTT. This chain connects TRBV15 to TRBJ2-2, with D maybe TRBD1 (6 bases). The germline V gene encodes CDR1 LNHNV and CDR2 YYDKDF (reference sequence). This CDR3 is 15 amino acids long. Between the trimmed V and J ends, which lost 2 bases and 5 bases, there was a span of 12 bases.

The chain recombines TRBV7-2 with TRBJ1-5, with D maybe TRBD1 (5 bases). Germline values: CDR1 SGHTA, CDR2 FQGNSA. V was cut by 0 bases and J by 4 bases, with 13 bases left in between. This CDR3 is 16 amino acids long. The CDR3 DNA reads TGTGCCAGCAGCTTAGCGTCGACGGGGGTTAATCAGCCCCAGCATTTT. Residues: CASSLASTGVNQPQHF.

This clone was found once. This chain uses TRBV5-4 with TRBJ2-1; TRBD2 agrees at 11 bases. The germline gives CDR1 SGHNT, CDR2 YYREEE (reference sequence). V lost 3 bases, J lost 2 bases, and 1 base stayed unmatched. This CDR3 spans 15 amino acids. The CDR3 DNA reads TGTGCCAGCAGCTCACTAGCGGGAGCCTACAATGAGCAGTTCTTC. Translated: CASSSLAGAYNEQFF.